This T cell receptor beta chain was sequenced in a study of early T cells in non-severe SARS-CoV-2 infection. Study observations and caveats: Sequences matched to VDJdb favored anti-spike CD8 responses, while private and CD4 specificities were missed.

Using its own MiXCR run on the 5' RACE reads, TCRdb lists one record per CDR3 protein. The table lists roughly 50,000 distinct CDR3 sequences, roughly 6.1% of them singletons, with roughly 6.9% in the top ten. V was clipped by 0 bases and J by 0 bases, with 7 bases between them. Germline CDR1 is SGHRS and CDR2 is YFSETQ. This CDR3 spans 16 amino acids. This clonotype was detected ten times or more. The antigen remains unidentified. V usage is TRBV5-1 and J usage is TRBJ2-6; no definite D call. The source material was whole blood, sampled at baseline. This receptor was identified in an adult who was a healthcare worker with PCR-confirmed SARS-CoV-2 infection or an uninfected control (not recorded which). The chain's CDR3 is CASSLDPSSGANVLTF. The CDR3 nucleotides read TGCGCCAGCAGCTTGGATCCGAGCTCTGGGGCCAACGTCCTGACTTTC.